The 10 T cell receptor beta chains below all came from one sample that was sequenced in a study of blood T cell repertoires in COVID-19. Assay used: immunoSEQ multiplex PCR; TCRdb lists only in-frame clones, some missing. The table lists fewer than 200,000 clones, approximately 85% of them singletons. Input material: peripheral blood. Receptor source: a woman older than 75 with acute or convalescent COVID-19.

The chain recombines TRBV7-2 with TRBJ1-3; no firm D call. The V gene's germline CDR1 is SGHTA and CDR2 FQGNSA. The CDR3 spans 16 residues. The germline V and J ends were trimmed by 4 bases and 4 bases, with 17 bases remaining between them. CDR3 DNA: TGTGCCAGCAGCTCACCGGACGGGAGGGCCGGAAACACCATATATTTT. This codes for CASSSPDGRAGNTIYF.

The chain uses TRBV7-7 and TRBJ1-3, with unresolved D. V lost 4 bases and J 7 bases, leaving 11 bases between the germline ends. Germline V lookup: CDR1 SSHAT, CDR2 FNYEAQ (reference sequence). The CDR3 contains 13 residues. The CDR3 region is CASSSGEGNTIYF. CDR3 nucleotide sequence: TGTGCCAGCAGCTCCGGCGAGGGCAACACCATATATTTT.

This clone was observed a few times. V and J are TRBV19 and TRBJ1-2; no clear D. V lost 8 bases to trimming and J lost 8 bases, with 12 bases between them. Germline CDR1 and CDR2: LNHDA and SQIVND (reference sequence). CDR3 size: 11 residues. DNA of the CDR3: TGTGCCAGTGTCGCCGGGTTCGGCTACACCTTC. Residues: CASVAGFGYTF.

The V and J genes are TRBV9 and TRBJ2-7; 8 nucleotides match TRBD1. Germline trimming cut 3 bases from V and 7 bases from J; bases unmatched to any gene: 12. CDR1 SGDLS and CDR2 YYNGEE come from the germline V gene. This CDR3 contains 15 residues. CDR3 in amino acids: CASSAGVTGVREQYF. The DNA of the CDR3 is TGTGCCAGCAGCGCGGGGGTGACAGGGGTTCGGGAGCAGTACTTC.

The chain recombines TRBV5-1 with TRBJ2-7; the match to TRBD1 covers 10 bases. The length of the CDR3 is 17 residues. Trimming removed 4 bases from V and 2 bases from J; junction bases left unmatched: 12. Germline V CDR1 and CDR2: SGHRS, YFSETQ. This CDR3 reads CASSTGTGAPGTYEQYF. CDR3 nucleotide sequence: TGCGCCAGCAGCACCGGGACAGGGGCCCCCGGCACCTACGAGCAGTACTTC.

The chain uses TRBV6-5 and TRBJ1-2, with TRBD1 as a possible D gene (5 bases). This CDR3 spans 14 amino acids. V was shortened by 6 bases and J by 8 bases, with 19 bases between the two germline ends. Germline V gives CDR1 MNHEY, CDR2 SVGAGI. The CDR3 bases are TGTGCCAGCAGCCCGGGGAGGGGCGCGTCCGGCTACACCTTC. It translates to CASSPGRGASGYTF.

The genes are TRBV2 and TRBJ2-7; D gene unclear. Germline-derived CDR1 and CDR2 are SNHLY and FYNNEI. The CDR3 runs 11 residues. With 6 bases removed from V and 6 bases from J, the gap between germline ends came to 9 bases. The CDR3 sequence: CASRVVLEQYF. CDR3 nucleotide sequence: TGTGCCAGCAGGGTAGTCCTCGAGCAGTACTTC.

The chain couples TRBV19 to TRBJ2-1; 8 positions match TRBD1. The J segment lost 2 bases and the V segment lost 5 bases, leaving 8 bases of the junction unmatched. The CDR3 totals 16 residues. Germline V gives CDR1 LNHDA, CDR2 SQIVND (reference sequence). CDR3 residues: CASSYGTGPPYNEQFF. The CDR3 DNA reads TGTGCCAGTAGTTATGGGACAGGCCCTCCCTACAATGAGCAGTTCTTC. The variable domain in full, completed from reference TRBV19 and TRBJ2-1, reads DGGITQSPKYLFRKEGQNVTLSCEQNLNHDAMYWYRQDPGQGLRLIYYSQIVNDFQKGDIAEGYSVSREKKESFPLTVTSAQKNPTAFYLCASSYGTGPPYNEQFFGPGTRLTVL.

The chain links TRBV3-1 (or the pseudogene TRBV3-2) to TRBJ1-5; D is possibly TRBD1 (6 bases). Per the germline V gene, CDR1 is LGHDT and CDR2 is YNNKEL (reference sequence). The CDR3 runs 14 residues. Trimming stripped 4 bases from V and 4 bases from J, with 11 bases between. DNA of the CDR3: TGTGCCAGCAGCCGGGGGCTACAGAATCAGCCCCAGCATTTT. Protein sequence: CASSRGLQNQPQHF.

The CDR3 coding sequence is TGTGCCAGCAGCGACCCCGGGACAGGAATCCTCCAAGAGACCCAGTACTTC. Translating it yields CASSDPGTGILQETQYF. The genes are TRBV21-1 and TRBJ2-5; the D call TRBD1 from the table was never checked on the DNA. TRBV21-1 is shown as a pseudogene. This CDR3 spans 17 amino acids.